This TCR beta chain was recorded in a study of cytomegalovirus exposure and HLA in healthy donors. This CDR3 has 14 amino acids. V was shortened by 0 bases and J by 7 bases, with 12 bases between the two germline ends. Germline loops: CDR1 GTSNPN, CDR2 SVGIG (reference sequence). PCR employed 60 Vbeta and 13 Jbeta primers. In the source study's methods: Roughly 11 million shared chains were among about 80 million unique TCR beta chains counted in a later analysis. Clones were sequenced by immunoSEQ multiplex PCR, and TCRdb holds only the in-frame ones, with some missing. That table gives V, J and clone size, and the DNA gave D and trimming. This sample has under 150,000 clones; 79% occur once, and the top ten carry around 3.1%. In its sample, this clone was seen a few times.

The sample consisted of PBMCs. The chain uses TRBV30 and TRBJ2-2; D unclear. This sequence was found in a female donor in good health and CMV-seronegative. This CDR3 reads CAWSVLRWSGELFF. The CDR3 DNA follows: TGTGCCTGGAGTGTACTTCGGTGGAGCGGGGAGCTGTTTTTT.